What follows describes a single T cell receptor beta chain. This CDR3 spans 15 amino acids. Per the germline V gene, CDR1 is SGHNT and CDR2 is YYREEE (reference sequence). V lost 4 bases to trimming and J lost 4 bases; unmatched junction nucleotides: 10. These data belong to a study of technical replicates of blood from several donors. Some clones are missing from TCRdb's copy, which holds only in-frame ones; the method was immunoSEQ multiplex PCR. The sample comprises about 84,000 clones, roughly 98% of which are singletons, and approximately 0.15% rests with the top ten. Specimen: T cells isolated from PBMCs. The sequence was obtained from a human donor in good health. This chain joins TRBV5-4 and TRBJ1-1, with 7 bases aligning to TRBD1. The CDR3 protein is CASSQNRGGGTEAFF. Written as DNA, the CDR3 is TGTGCCAGCAGCCAAAACAGGGGAGGTGGCACTGAAGCTTTCTTT.